One sample yielded the 8 T cell receptor beta chains listed below, sequenced in a study of spatial heterogeneity in lung cancer. Antigen specificity for these receptors is unknown. From the 5' RACE reads, TCRdb called clonotypes with MiXCR, one entry per CDR3 protein. Seen here are around 18,000 distinct CDR3 sequences, 5.8% observed once, and the top ten hold about a tenth. The time point: sample taken at primary tumor resection. Study outcomes and limitations: Tracking of tumor mutation counts was seen in expanded intratumoral alpha and beta TCR counts.

The sequences come from lung tumor tissue, collected at surgery. These receptor sequences come from a female donor with early-stage non-small cell lung cancer.

Remarks on this clonotype: Because this beta chain is a stray read in a library intended to capture alpha chains, its abundance should not be given much weight. The CDR3, as DNA: TGTGCCAGCAGCCGGCTACGGAGGGCCCTCCTCGCAGATACGCAGTATTTT. It codes for CASSRLRRALLADTQYF. The rearrangement joins TRBV27 to TRBJ2-3, with D possibly matching TRBD2 (6 bases). CDR3 length equals 17 residues. Germline V gene data show CDR1 as MNHEY and CDR2 as SMNVEV (reference sequence). V was cut by 6 bases and J by 4 bases, with 23 bases left in between.

This clonotype was counted ten times or more. Found in a library prepared for alpha chains, this beta chain is an off-target read, and its abundance has little meaning. The J gene is TRBJ2-1, the V gene TRBV20-1, with TRBD2 matching 9 bases. Germline trimming cut 5 bases from V and 4 bases from J; bases unmatched to any gene: 15. The length of the CDR3 is 17 residues. CDR1 DFQATT and CDR2 SNEGSKA come from the germline V gene (reference sequence). CDR3 loop: CSASEDGTSSFYNEQFF. The CDR3 nucleotides read TGCAGTGCTTCCGAGGATGGGACTAGCAGTTTTTACAATGAGCAGTTCTTC.

This clonotype was seen many times. This beta chain is an unintended read in a library built for alpha chains; its size means little. The rearrangement links TRBV7-9 to TRBJ2-5; D not resolved. V was trimmed by 2 bases and J by 0 bases, leaving 1 base between them. The CDR3 spans 12 residues. CDR1 is SEHNR, CDR2 FQNEAQ, per germline (reference sequence). This chain's CDR3 is CASSLNQETQYF. The CDR3 nucleotides are TGTGCCAGCAGCTTAAACCAAGAGACCCAGTACTTC.

This clonotype has ten or more counts. For a library built for alpha chains, this beta chain is a stray read; little rests on its size. This chain connects TRBV10-3 to TRBJ2-2; maybe TRBD1 (5 bases). This CDR3 spans 15 amino acids. Between the trimmed V and J ends, which lost 3 bases and 2 bases, there was a span of 10 bases. Germline loops: CDR1 ENHRY, CDR2 SYGVKD. The CDR3, as DNA: TGTGCCATCAGTGACGGGCAGGGAAACACCGGGGAGCTGTTTTTT. This gives the protein CAISDGQGNTGELFF.

This clonotype was recorded a few times. This beta chain came through as a stray read in a library set up for alpha chains, and its size says little. V and J are TRBV20-1 and TRBJ2-2; 8 positions agree with TRBD2. CDR1 and CDR2 (germline): DFQATT, SNEGSKA (reference sequence). V was clipped by 6 bases and J by 4 bases; unmatched bases: 7. The CDR3 runs 14 residues. The CDR3, as DNA: TGCAGTGCCAAAGCGGGAGTGGGCACCGGGGAGCTGTTTTTT. It codes for CSAKAGVGTGELFF.

By sample share, this clonotype is medium-sized (0.01 to 0.1%). This beta chain is an off-target read within a library intended for alpha chains, so its frequency means little. This chain links TRBV24-1 with TRBJ1-5, with 11 bases identical to TRBD1. J gave up 0 bases and V 11 bases, and 11 bases lay outside the gene matches. This CDR3 is 17 amino acids long. CDR1 is KGHDR, CDR2 SFDVKD, per germline. The CDR3 sequence is CAKQSGTGGNSNQPQHF. As DNA, the CDR3 is TGTGCCAAACAATCAGGGACAGGGGGTAATAGCAATCAGCCCCAGCATTTT.

At least ten counts were recorded for this clonotype. This beta chain is a stray read from a library made for alpha chains; its abundance is not meaningful. The V call is TRBV5-1, the J call TRBJ1-4, with D possibly matching TRBD1 (5 bases). Germline V gene sequence: CDR1 SGHRS, CDR2 YFSETQ. This CDR3 region has 15 residues. The V end was cut by 0 bases, the J end by 5 bases, with 11 bases between. This CDR3 is CASSLEDSQNEKLFF. As DNA, the CDR3 is TGCGCCAGCAGCTTGGAAGACAGCCAGAATGAAAAACTGTTTTTT.

Only a few counts were recorded for this clonotype. This beta chain is an off-target read within a library intended for alpha chains, so its frequency means little. V gene TRBV6-2 or TRBV6-3 combines with J gene TRBJ2-1, with 7 bases identical to TRBD2. The V gene's germline CDR1 is MNHEY and CDR2 SVGEGT. This CDR3 is built from 14 residues. V shed 0 bases, J shed 7 bases, and the junction held 3 bases outside the gene matches. The CDR3 sequence is CASSYSISGNEQFF. DNA of the CDR3: TGTGCCAGCAGTTACTCGATTAGCGGGAATGAGCAGTTCTTC.